The source of this T cell receptor (beta chain) is a study of T cells and Merkel cell carcinoma outcomes. Overall study results and limits: In Merkel cell carcinoma, repertoire and T-cell density reportedly predicted outcomes.

Worth noting for this clone: Antigen specificity is unknown.

CDR1 is GTSNPN, CDR2 SVGIG, per germline (reference sequence). The CDR3 spans 16 residues. The V end lost 0 bases, the J end lost 14 bases, and 26 bases lay between the germline ends. TCRdb's table, derived via immunoSEQ multiplex PCR, lists solely in-frame clones and lacks some. The table records roughly 6,400 clones, over 60% of them present only once. Sequencing was done on a sample of tumor tissue from Merkel cell carcinoma. The chain couples TRBV30 to TRBJ2-1, with a tentative D call TRBD1 (6 bases). This TCR was recovered from a human donor with Merkel cell carcinoma. Some clones in this sample may be carry-over from other donors' samples. Written as DNA, the CDR3 is TGTGCCTGGAGTGTACTCTACACCGGGACAACTTTGGGGGAGTTCTTC. The encoded protein is CAWSVLYTGTTLGEFF.